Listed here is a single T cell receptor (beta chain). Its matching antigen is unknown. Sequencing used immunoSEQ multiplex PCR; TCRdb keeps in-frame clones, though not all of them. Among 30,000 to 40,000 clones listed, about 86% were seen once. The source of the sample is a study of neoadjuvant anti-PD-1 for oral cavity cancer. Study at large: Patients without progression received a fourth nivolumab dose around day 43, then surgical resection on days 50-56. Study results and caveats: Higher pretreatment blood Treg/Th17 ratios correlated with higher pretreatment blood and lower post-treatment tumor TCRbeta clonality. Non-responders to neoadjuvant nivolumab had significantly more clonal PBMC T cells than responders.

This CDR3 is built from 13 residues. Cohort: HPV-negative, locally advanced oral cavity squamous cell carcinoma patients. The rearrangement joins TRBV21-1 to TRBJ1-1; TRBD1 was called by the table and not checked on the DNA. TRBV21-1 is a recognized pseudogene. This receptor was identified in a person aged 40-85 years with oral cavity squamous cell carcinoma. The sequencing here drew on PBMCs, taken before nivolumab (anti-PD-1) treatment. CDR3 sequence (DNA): TGTGCCAGCAGCAAATCGGAAGGGGGCAGAACTTTCTTT. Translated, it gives CASSKSEGGRTFF.